What follows are 8 T cell receptor beta chains derived from one specimen sequenced in a study of T cell responses to AZD1222 COVID-19 vaccine. Only in-frame clones appear in the TCRdb table, and some are missing; sequencing was by immunoSEQ multiplex PCR. Altogether 200,000 or so clones are present, just under 90% being singletons, with the ten largest covering 5% to 7%. The sample here was peripheral blood, taken on day 0 of AZD1222 vaccination. The receptors stem from an adult in good health.

V gene TRBV13 combines with J gene TRBJ1-2; the match to TRBD1 covers 11 bases. Germline V lookup: CDR1 PRHDT, CDR2 FYEKMQ (reference sequence). The CDR3 is 15 residues long. Trimming removed 5 bases from V and 4 bases from J; junction bases left unmatched: 6. The CDR3 DNA reads TGTGCCAGCAGCCTCGGGACAGGGGGAGTCTATGGCTACACCTTC. It yields the protein CASSLGTGGVYGYTF.

The gene calls are TRBV19 and TRBJ2-1; D ambiguous. This CDR3 comprises 15 residues. The germline V gene encodes CDR1 LNHDA and CDR2 SQIVND (reference sequence). The germline V and J ends were trimmed by 1 base and 2 bases, with 9 bases remaining between them. The CDR3 bases are TGTGCCAGTAGTATAGGGCTACTCCCCTACAATGAGCAGTTCTTC. It codes for CASSIGLLPYNEQFF. The entire variable domain, with the rest obtained from reference TRBV19 and TRBJ2-1, is as follows: DGGITQSPKYLFRKEGQNVTLSCEQNLNHDAMYWYRQDPGQGLRLIYYSQIVNDFQKGDIAEGYSVSREKKESFPLTVTSAQKNPTAFYLCASSIGLLPYNEQFFGPGTRLTVL.

This chain links TRBV6-5 with TRBJ1-5; a possible D gene is TRBD1 (5 bases). Looked up from germline, CDR1 is MNHEY and CDR2 is SVGAGI. The CDR3 contains 13 residues. Trimming left V 6 bases short and J 11 bases short, with 17 bases between. The CDR3 region is CASRGTAEGSQHF. The CDR3 DNA sequence: TGTGCCAGCAGAGGGACGGCCGAAGGGTCCCAGCATTTT.

V gene TRBV12-3 or TRBV12-4 combines with J gene TRBJ1-6; TRBD1 matches 7 bases. The V and J ends lost 6 bases and 7 bases, in that order; junction bases with no gene match: 3. This CDR3 has 13 amino acids. The CDR3 protein is CASRTGQNSPLHF. As DNA, the CDR3 is TGTGCCAGCAGGACAGGGCAGAATTCACCCCTCCACTTT.

Note on this clone: This sample also contains other DNA sequences that code for the same CDR3. The V and J genes are TRBV6-5 and TRBJ1-5; TRBD1 matches at 7 bases. V was clipped by 6 bases and J by 1 base; unmatched bases: 3. Germline V CDR1 and CDR2: MNHEY, SVGAGI. CDR3 length: 14 residues. Written as DNA, the CDR3 is TGTGCCAGCAGCTTACAGGGGAGCAATCAGCCCCAGCATTTT. It codes for CASSLQGSNQPQHF.

The chain links TRBV3-1 (or the pseudogene TRBV3-2) to TRBJ2-2; TRBD1 might be the D (5 bases). With 2 bases removed from V and 4 bases from J, the gap between germline ends came to 8 bases. The CDR3 is 14 amino acids. CDR1 and CDR2 from the germline V gene are LGHDT and YNNKEL (reference sequence). CDR3 region: CASSQSGATGELFF. DNA for the CDR3: TGTGCCAGCAGCCAATCTGGGGCCACCGGGGAGCTGTTTTTT.

The chain couples TRBV14 to TRBJ1-1; 7 bases fit TRBD1. CDR1 is SGHDN, CDR2 FVKESK, per germline. This CDR3 region has 14 residues. V was pared by 0 bases and J by 11 bases, with 9 bases of the junction left unmatched. The CDR3 bases are TGTGCCAGCAGCCAAGAGGCCAGGGGGTTAGGCGCTTTCTTT. Residues: CASSQEARGLGAFF.

The V call is TRBV3-1 (or the pseudogene TRBV3-2), the J call TRBJ2-1; D remains unclear. Trimming cost V 6 bases and J 4 bases, with 7 bases left between them. Germline CDR1 and CDR2: LGHDT and YNNKEL (reference sequence). The CDR3 covers 12 residues. This chain's CDR3 is CASRAEYNEQFF. As DNA, the CDR3 is TGTGCCAGCAGGGCGGAATACAATGAGCAGTTCTTC.